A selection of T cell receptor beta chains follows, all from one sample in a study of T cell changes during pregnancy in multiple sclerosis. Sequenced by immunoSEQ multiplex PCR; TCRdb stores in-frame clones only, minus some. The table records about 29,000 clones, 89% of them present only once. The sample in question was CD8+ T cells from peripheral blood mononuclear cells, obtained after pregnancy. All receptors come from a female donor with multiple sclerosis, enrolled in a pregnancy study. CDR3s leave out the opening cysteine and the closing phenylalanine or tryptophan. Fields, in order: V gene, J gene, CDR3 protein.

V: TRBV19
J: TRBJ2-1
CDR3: ASSLVSSRNEQF

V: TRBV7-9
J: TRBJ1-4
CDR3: ASSPSGQGGNEKLF

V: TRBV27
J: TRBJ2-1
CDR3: ASSSRQGGYNEQF

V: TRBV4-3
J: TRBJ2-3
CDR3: ASSQDSLAEYELTDTQY

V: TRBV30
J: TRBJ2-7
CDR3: AWGLDLEQY

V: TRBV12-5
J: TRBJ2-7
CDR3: ASGLVRTSGLSYEQY

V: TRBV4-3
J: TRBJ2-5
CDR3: ASSRSGLAGAETQY

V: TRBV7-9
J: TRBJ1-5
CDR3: ASSPLPGDQPQH

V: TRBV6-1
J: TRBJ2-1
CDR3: ASSLYNEQF

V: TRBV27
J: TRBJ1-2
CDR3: ASSSYRDRYGYT

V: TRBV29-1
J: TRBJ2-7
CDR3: SVEGGSPYEQY

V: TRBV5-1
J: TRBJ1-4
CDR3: ASSRTGDPNEKLF

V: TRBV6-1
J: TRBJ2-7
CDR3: ASSGGQGRGEQY

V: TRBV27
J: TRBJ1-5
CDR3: ASSLRGGPIPNQPQH

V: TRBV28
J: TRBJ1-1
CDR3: ASSFRQTGGTEAF

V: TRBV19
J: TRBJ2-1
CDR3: ASSLRPRESSYNEQF

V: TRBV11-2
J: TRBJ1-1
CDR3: ASSLSGVTEAF

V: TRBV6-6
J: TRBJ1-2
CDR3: ASSPEGAPYGYT

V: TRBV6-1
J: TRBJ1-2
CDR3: ASTPGGGVDGYT

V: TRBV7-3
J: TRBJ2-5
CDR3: ASSPANGETQY